Described below is a single T cell receptor beta chain sequence and its context. No antigen is known for it. UMIs and sample barcodes were carried by the TCR alpha and TCR beta cDNA libraries that 5'RACE produced using constant-segment primers. Using its own MiXCR run on the 5' RACE reads, TCRdb lists one record per CDR3 protein. The sample has hundreds of thousands of distinct CDR3 sequences; approximately 15% are singletons. The sample belongs to a study of T-cell memory formation after mild COVID-19. The wider study: TCR clusters were mostly confined to one donor each.

The CDR3 loop spans 13 amino acids. Per the germline V gene, CDR1 is LGHNA and CDR2 is YSLEER. Germline trimming cut 1 base from V and 7 bases from J; bases unmatched to any gene: 4. General study points: Of the contracting clones, CD4+ ones lay mainly in CM and EM, and CD8+ ones in EMRA.

This chain joins TRBV4-3 and TRBJ2-7; 7 positions agree with TRBD1. The TCR was taken from a man aged 18 to 30 who had mild COVID-19 (a few samples of this study predate the infection). Cell type and time point are not known. Sequenced sample: PBMCs or a T cell subset sorted from them (not recorded which). CDR3 protein: CASSQAQGWEQYF. The CDR3 bases are TGCGCCAGCAGCCAAGCACAGGGGTGGGAGCAGTACTTC.